One sample yielded the 15 T cell receptor beta chains listed below, sequenced in a study of shared clonotypes between healthy human individuals. Data came from immunoSEQ multiplex PCR; TCRdb stores just in-frame clones and leaves some out. The sample shows about 2.4 million clones, 85% to 95% of them seen only once. The source material was naive CD4+ T cells sorted from blood. Subset given: CD45RA+ positively selected. The receptors here all came from a man in his late teens or twenties in good health.

The chain carries TRBV18 and TRBJ1-2, with 10 bases aligning to TRBD1. V gave up 3 bases and J gave up 8 bases; unmatched junction bases: 9. Germline V gene sequence: CDR1 KGHSH, CDR2 LQKENI. This CDR3 is 15 amino acids long. The CDR3 DNA sequence: TGTGCCAGCTCACCCCCGGGACAGGGGTTCGGCGGCTACACCTTC. Its protein product is CASSPPGQGFGGYTF.

This chain links TRBV11-2 with TRBJ2-7, with 7 bases aligning to TRBD1. Germline V gene lookup returns CDR1 SGHAT and CDR2 FQNNGV. The CDR3 totals 15 residues. The V and J ends lost 5 bases and 12 bases, in that order; junction bases with no gene match: 19. CDR3 in amino acids: CASSPLGTVPSSRYF. The CDR3 DNA reads as TGTGCCAGCAGCCCCCTTGGGACAGTTCCCTCCTCGCGGTACTTC.

CDR3 coding DNA: TGTGCCAGCAGCGTAGGGGGTGGTAAGAGAACCGGGGAGCTGTTTTTT. Its protein is CASSVGGGKRTGELFF. This chain connects TRBV9 to TRBJ2-2; D remains unclear. The CDR3 has 16 amino acids. Germline loops: CDR1 SGDLS, CDR2 YYNGEE. V dropped 0 bases and J dropped 5 bases, with 14 bases sitting between them.

Remarks on this clone: Within the sample, other DNA sequences also encode this same CDR3. V usage is TRBV10-1 and J usage is TRBJ2-7, with D maybe TRBD1 (5 bases). This CDR3 is 14 amino acids long. V was pared by 0 bases and J by 1 base, with 7 bases between. Per germline, CDR1 WNHNN and CDR2 SYGVQD (reference sequence). As DNA, the CDR3 is TGCGCCAGCAGTGAGTCTACAGGTTCCTACGAGCAGTACTTC. Amino acids: CASSESTGSYEQYF.

This clone was recorded a few times. The chain carries TRBV14 and TRBJ1-6, with D possibly being TRBD1 (5 bases). This CDR3 is 13 amino acids long. CDR1 SGHDN and CDR2 FVKESK come from the germline V gene. The V gene lost 0 bases and the J gene lost 14 bases, with 11 bases spanning the gap. The CDR3 DNA sequence: TGTGCCAGCAGCCAAGAGGGGGAACGAGCCCTCCACTTT. Translation: CASSQEGERALHF.

The V call is TRBV6-5, the J call TRBJ1-1; D is undetermined. Germline assignment: CDR1 MNHEY and CDR2 SVGAGI. The CDR3 length is 15 residues. V dropped 0 bases and J dropped 5 bases, with 13 bases sitting between them. CDR3 protein: CASSYSAQTGTEAFF. DNA of the CDR3: TGTGCCAGCAGTTACTCGGCCCAAACGGGGACTGAAGCTTTCTTT.

This clone was found a few times. The gene calls are TRBV10-2 and TRBJ1-1; D is unresolved. The CDR3 consists of 13 residues. Trimming took off 7 bases at V and 0 bases at J, with 9 bases between the two ends. Germline CDR1 is WSHSY and CDR2 is SAAADI. The CDR3: CASIRTVNTEAFF. Written as DNA, the CDR3 is TGCGCCAGCATTCGGACGGTGAACACTGAAGCTTTCTTT.

The CDR3 region has the DNA TGTGCCTGGAGAGCGAGCGGGGTGGGTGAGCAGTACTTC. It yields the protein CAWRASGVGEQYF. The chain combines TRBV30 with TRBJ2-7; 7 bases line up with TRBD2. Germline V gene data show CDR1 as GTSNPN and CDR2 as SVGIG (reference sequence). The CDR3 spans 13 residues. The V and J ends lost 3 bases and 7 bases, in that order; junction bases with no gene match: 9.

This rearrangement joins TRBV4-3 to TRBJ2-7; 8 nucleotides line up with TRBD1. Germline V gene sequence: CDR1 LGHNA, CDR2 YSLEER. The junction had 8 bases not matched to a gene; V was cut back by 1 base and J by 3 bases. This CDR3 spans 16 amino acids. The CDR3: CASSQGWTGYDYEQYF. CDR3 bases: TGCGCCAGCAGCCAAGGGTGGACAGGGTATGACTACGAGCAGTACTTC.

The gene calls are TRBV10-3 and TRBJ2-1, with 8 bases identical to TRBD1. The V segment lost 6 bases and the J segment 5 bases; nucleotides outside the gene matches: 3. CDR3 length: 13 amino acids. Germline lookup yields CDR1 ENHRY and CDR2 SYGVKD. The CDR3 DNA follows: TGTGCCATCAGGGACAGGGAAAACAATGAGCAGTTCTTC. Its protein is CAIRDRENNEQFF.

The CDR3 DNA is TGCAGCGTTGACGAAGGGGGCGGTTCACCCCTCCACTTT. Translation gives CSVDEGGGSPLHF. The chain links TRBV29-1 to TRBJ1-6; 7 bases are a match to TRBD1. The CDR3 sequence is 13 residues long. Germline CDR1 SQVTM, CDR2 ANQGSEA. After removal of 3 bases from V and 9 bases from J, the junction contained 5 bases not matched to a gene.

This chain joins TRBV28 and TRBJ1-3; D call uncertain. V lost 1 base to trimming and J lost 0 bases, with 1 base between them. This CDR3 is 13 amino acids long. CDR1 and CDR2 (germline): MDHEN, SYDVKM. The CDR3 DNA follows: TGTGCCAGCAGTTTATTCTCTGGAAACACCATATATTTT. Encoded protein: CASSLFSGNTIYF.

The chain recombines TRBV5-1 with TRBJ2-2; no clear D. The V end lost 3 bases, the J end lost 5 bases, and 8 bases lay between the germline ends. There are 13 residues in the CDR3. In germline, CDR1 is SGHRS, CDR2 YFSETQ. CDR3 sequence reads: CASSSPGTGELFF. The CDR3 nucleotides read TGCGCCAGCAGCTCCCCGGGTACCGGGGAGCTGTTTTTT.

Comment on this clone: The sample carries other DNA sequences with the same CDR3. The chain uses TRBV5-1 and TRBJ1-1; D call uncertain. The V and J ends lost 3 bases and 0 bases respectively, with 6 bases between them. CDR1 is SGHRS, CDR2 YFSETQ, per germline. The CDR3 runs to 13 residues. CDR3 coding DNA: TGCGCCAGCAGCTCTCAGATGAACACTGAAGCTTTCTTT. Residues: CASSSQMNTEAFF. Full variable domain (outside the CDR3, taken from reference TRBV5-1 and TRBJ1-1): KAGVTQTPRYLIKTRGQQVTLSCSPISGHRSVSWYQQTPGQGLQFLFEYFSETQRNKGNFPGRFSGRQFSNSRSEMNVSTLELGDSALYLCASSSQMNTEAFFGQGTRLTVV.

The rearrangement joins TRBV7-9 to TRBJ1-2; D may be TRBD1 (6 bases). Germline-derived CDR1 and CDR2 are SEHNR and FQNEAQ (reference sequence). V lost 5 bases and J 10 bases, leaving 20 bases between the germline ends. The CDR3 covers 14 residues. Written as DNA, the CDR3 is TGTGCCAGCAGCACCAGTGGCGGGGCAGGGGACTACACCTTC. Its translation: CASSTSGGAGDYTF.